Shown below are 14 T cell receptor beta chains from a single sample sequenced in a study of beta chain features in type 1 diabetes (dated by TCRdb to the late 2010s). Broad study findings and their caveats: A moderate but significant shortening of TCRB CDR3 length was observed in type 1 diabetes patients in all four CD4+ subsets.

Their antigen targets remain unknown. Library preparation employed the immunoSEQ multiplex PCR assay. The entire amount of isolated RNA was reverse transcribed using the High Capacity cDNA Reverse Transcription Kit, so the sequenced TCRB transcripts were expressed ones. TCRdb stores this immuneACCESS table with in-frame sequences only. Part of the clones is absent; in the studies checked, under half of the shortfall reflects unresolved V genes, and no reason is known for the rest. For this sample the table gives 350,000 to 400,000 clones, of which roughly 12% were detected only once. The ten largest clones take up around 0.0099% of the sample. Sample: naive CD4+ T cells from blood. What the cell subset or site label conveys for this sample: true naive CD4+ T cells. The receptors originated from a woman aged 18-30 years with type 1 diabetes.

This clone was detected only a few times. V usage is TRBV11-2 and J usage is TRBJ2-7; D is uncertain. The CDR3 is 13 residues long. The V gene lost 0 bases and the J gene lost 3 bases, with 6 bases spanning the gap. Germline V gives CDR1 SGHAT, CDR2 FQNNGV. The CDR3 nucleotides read TGTGCCAGCAGCTTAGACAGATACTACGAGCAGTACTTC. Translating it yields CASSLDRYYEQYF. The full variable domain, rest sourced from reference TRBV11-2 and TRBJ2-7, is EAGVAQSPRYKIIEKRQSVAFWCNPISGHATLYWYQQILGQGPKLLIQFQNNGVVDDSQLPKDRFSAERLKGVDSTLKIQPAKLEDSAVYLCASSLDRYYEQYFGPGTRLTVT.

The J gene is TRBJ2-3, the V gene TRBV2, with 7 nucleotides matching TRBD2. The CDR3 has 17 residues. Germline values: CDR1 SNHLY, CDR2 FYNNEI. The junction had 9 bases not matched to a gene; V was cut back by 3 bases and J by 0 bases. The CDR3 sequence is CASSERASGASTDTQYF. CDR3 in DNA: TGTGCCAGCAGTGAGAGGGCTAGCGGTGCTAGCACAGATACGCAGTATTTT.

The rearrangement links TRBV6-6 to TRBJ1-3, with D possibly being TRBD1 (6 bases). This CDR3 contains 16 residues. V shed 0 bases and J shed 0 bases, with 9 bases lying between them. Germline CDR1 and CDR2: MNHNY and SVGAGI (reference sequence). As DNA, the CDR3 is TGTGCCAGCAGTTACTCGAACAGGGACTCTGGAAACACCATATATTTT. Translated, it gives CASSYSNRDSGNTIYF.

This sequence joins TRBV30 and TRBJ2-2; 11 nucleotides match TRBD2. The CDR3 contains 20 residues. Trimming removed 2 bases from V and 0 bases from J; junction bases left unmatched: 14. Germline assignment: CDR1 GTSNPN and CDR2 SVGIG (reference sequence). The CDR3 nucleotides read TGTGCCTGGAGTCGACTACCATCCGGGACTAGCGGATCGAACACCGGGGAGCTGTTTTTT. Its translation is CAWSRLPSGTSGSNTGELFF.

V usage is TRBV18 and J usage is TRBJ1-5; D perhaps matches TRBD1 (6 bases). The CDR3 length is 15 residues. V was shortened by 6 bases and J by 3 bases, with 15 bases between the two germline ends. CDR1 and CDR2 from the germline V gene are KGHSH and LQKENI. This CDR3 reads CASSSGGRNNQPQHF. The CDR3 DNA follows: TGTGCCAGCTCCTCCGGGGGGCGGAACAATCAGCCCCAGCATTTT.

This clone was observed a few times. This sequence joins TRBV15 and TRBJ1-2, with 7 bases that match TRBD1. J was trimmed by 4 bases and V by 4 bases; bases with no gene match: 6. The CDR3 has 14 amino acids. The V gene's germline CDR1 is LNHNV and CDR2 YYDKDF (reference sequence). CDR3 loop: CATSNNRGPYGYTF. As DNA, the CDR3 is TGTGCCACCAGCAACAACAGGGGACCCTATGGCTACACCTTC.

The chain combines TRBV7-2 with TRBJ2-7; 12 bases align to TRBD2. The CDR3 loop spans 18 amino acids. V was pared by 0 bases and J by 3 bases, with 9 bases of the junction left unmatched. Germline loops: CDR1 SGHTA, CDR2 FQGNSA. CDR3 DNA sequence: TGTGCCAGCAGCTTAGCATCGACTAGCGGGAGTTCCTTCTACGAGCAGTACTTC. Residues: CASSLASTSGSSFYEQYF.

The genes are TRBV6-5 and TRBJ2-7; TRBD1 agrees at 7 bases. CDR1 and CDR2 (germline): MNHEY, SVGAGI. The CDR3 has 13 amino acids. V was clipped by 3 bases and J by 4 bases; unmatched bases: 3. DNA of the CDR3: TGTGCCAGCAGTTATGCAGGGGGATACGAGCAGTACTTC. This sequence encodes CASSYAGGYEQYF.

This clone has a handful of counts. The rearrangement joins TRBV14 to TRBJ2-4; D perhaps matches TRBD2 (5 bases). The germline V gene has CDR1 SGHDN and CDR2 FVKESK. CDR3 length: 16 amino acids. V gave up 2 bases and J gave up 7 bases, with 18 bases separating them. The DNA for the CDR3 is TGTGCCAGCAGCCAAAGTTCTGGAGGATCATGGAACATTCAGTACTTC. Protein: CASSQSSGGSWNIQYF.

CDR3 DNA: TGCAGCGTTGGAGTGAACACCGGGGAGCTGTTTTTT. It translates to CSVGVNTGELFF. The rearrangement joins TRBV29-1 to TRBJ2-2; D uncertain. V was clipped by 4 bases and J by 1 base, with 4 bases between them. The CDR3 sequence is 12 residues long. Germline V gene data show CDR1 as SQVTM and CDR2 as ANQGSEA.

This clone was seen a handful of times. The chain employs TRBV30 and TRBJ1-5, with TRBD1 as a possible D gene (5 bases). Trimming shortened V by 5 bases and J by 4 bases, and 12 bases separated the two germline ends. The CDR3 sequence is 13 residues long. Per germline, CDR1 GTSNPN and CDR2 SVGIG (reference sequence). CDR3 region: CAWSPGRNQPQHF. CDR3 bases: TGTGCCTGGTCACCAGGGAGGAATCAGCCCCAGCATTTT.

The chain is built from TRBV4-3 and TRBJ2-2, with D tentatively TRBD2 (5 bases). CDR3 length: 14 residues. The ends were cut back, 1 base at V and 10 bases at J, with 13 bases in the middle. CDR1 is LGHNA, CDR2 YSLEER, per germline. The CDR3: CASSQGAESLELFF. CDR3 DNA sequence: TGCGCCAGCAGCCAAGGAGCGGAGTCTTTGGAGCTGTTTTTT.

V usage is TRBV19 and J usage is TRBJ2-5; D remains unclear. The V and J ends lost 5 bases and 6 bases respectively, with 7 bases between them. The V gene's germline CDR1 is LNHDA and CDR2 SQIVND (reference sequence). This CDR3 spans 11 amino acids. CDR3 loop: CASSHLQTQYF. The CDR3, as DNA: TGTGCCAGTAGTCATCTACAGACCCAGTACTTC.

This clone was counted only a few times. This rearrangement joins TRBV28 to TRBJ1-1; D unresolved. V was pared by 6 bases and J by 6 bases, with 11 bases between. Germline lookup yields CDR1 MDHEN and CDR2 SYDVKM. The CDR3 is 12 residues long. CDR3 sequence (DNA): TGTGCCAGCAGGGCGGGTGTTTCTGAAGCTTTCTTT. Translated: CASRAGVSEAFF.